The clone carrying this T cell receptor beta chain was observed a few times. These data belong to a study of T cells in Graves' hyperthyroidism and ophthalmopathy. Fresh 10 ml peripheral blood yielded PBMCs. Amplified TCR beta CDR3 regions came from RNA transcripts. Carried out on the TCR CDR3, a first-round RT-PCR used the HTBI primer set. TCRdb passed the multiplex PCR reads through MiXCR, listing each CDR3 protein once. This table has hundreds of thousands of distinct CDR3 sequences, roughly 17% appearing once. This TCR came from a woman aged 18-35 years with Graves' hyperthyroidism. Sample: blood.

The CDR3 region has the DNA TGTGCCAGCGGGGGACAGGGAACTAATGAAAAACTGTTTTTT. Encoded protein: CASGGQGTNEKLFF. The rearrangement uses TRBV2 and TRBJ1-4; 9 bases match TRBD1. The CDR3 is made up of 14 amino acids. From germline, CDR1 is SNHLY and CDR2 FYNNEI. J was trimmed by 1 base and V by 8 bases; bases with no gene match: 2. Based on the CDR3 plus reference TRBV2 and TRBJ1-4, the full variable domain is EPEVTQTPSHQVTQMGQEVILRCVPISNHLYFYWYRQILGQKVEFLVSFYNNEISEKSEIFDDQFSVERPDGSNFTLKIRSTKLEDSAMYFCASGGQGTNEKLFFGSGTQLSVL.